This T cell receptor (beta chain) was obtained from a study of blood T cell repertoires in COVID-19. On the study more broadly: Collection of acute and convalescent COVID-19 samples took place in the United States, Italy and Spain.

Clones were sequenced by immunoSEQ multiplex PCR, and TCRdb holds only the in-frame ones, with some missing. The table has 250,000 to 300,000 clones, roughly 90% seen once. The J segment lost 6 bases and the V segment lost 5 bases, leaving 7 bases of the junction unmatched. This CDR3 is 15 amino acids long. From germline, CDR1 is SNHLY and CDR2 FYNNEI. The receptor comes from a woman aged 55-69 years who had recovered from COVID-19. The genes are TRBV2 and TRBJ2-7; TRBD2 matches at 13 bases. The sample comprised PBMCs or T cells enriched from blood (not recorded which). The CDR3 region is CASSTRTSGSLEQYF. CDR3 bases: TGTGCCAGCAGTACCCGGACTAGCGGGAGTCTCGAGCAGTACTTC.